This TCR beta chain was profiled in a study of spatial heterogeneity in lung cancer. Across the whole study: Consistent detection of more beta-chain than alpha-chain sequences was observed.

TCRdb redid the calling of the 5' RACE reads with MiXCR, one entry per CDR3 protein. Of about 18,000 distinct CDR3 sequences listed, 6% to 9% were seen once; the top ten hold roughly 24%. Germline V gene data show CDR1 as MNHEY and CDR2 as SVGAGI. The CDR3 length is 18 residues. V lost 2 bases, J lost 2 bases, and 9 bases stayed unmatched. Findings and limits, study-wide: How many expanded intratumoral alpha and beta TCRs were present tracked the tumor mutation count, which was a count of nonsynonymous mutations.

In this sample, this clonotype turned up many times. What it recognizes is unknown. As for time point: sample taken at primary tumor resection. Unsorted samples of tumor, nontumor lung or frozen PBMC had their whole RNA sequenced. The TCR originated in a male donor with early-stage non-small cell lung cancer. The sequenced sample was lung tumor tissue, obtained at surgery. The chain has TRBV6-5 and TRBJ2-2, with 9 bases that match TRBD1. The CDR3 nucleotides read TGTGCCAGCAGTTACCCCACAAGGGGACAGGGTAACACCGGGGAGCTGTTTTTT. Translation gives CASSYPTRGQGNTGELFF.